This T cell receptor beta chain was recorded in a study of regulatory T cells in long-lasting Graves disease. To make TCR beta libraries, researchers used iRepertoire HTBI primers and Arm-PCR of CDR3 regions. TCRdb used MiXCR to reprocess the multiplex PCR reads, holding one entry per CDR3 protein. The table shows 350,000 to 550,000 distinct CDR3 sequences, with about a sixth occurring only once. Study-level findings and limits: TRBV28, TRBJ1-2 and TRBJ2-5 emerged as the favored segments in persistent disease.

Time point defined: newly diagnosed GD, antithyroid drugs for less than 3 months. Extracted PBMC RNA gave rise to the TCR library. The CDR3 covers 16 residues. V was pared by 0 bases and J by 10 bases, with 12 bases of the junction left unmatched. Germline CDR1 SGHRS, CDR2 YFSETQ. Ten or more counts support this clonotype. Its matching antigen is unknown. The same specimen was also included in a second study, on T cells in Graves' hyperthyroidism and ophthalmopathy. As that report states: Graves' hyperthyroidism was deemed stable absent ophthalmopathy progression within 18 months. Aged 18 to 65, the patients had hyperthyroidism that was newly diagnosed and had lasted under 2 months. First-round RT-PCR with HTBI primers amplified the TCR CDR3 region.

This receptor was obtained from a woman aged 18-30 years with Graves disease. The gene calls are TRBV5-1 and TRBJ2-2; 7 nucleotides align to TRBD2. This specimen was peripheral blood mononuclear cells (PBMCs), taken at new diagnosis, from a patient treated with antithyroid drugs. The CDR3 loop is CASSLAGTTGFEELFF. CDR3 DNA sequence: TGCGCCAGCAGCTTGGCCGGGACTACCGGGTTCGAGGAGCTGTTTTTT.